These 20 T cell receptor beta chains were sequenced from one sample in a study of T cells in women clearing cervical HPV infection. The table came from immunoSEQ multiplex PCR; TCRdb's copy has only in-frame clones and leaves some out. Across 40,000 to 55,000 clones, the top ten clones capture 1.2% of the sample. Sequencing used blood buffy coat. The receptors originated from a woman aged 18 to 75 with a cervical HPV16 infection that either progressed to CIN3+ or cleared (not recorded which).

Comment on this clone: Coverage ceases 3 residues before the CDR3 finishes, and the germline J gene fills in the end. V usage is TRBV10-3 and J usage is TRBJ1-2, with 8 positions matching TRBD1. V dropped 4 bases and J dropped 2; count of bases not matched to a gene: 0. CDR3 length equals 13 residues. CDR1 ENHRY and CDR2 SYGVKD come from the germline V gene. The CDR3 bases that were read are TGTGCCATCAGTGGACAGGGGAACTATGGC. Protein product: CAISGQGNYG. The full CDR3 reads CAISGQGNYGYTF.

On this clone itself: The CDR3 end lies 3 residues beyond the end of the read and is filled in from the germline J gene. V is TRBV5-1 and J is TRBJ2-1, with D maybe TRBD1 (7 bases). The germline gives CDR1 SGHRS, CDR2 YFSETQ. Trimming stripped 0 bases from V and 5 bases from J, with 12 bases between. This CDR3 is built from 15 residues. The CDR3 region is CASSLVGRGDNEQFF. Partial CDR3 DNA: TGCGCCAGCAGCTTGGTGGGCAGGGGGGACAATGAG.

The CDR3 loop reads CASRDRGLGTDTQYF. The sequenced part of the CDR3 DNA is TGTGCCAGTAGGGACAGGGGGCTTGGGACAGATACG. The chain has TRBV19 and TRBJ2-3; 11 positions match TRBD1. The CDR3 end is not reached by the read, which stops 3 residues before it; the germline J gene fills it in. Germline V gives CDR1 LNHDA, CDR2 SQIVND (reference sequence). CDR3 length: 15 residues. The V gene end was trimmed by 6 bases and the J gene end by 3 bases; junction bases not matched to a gene: 5.

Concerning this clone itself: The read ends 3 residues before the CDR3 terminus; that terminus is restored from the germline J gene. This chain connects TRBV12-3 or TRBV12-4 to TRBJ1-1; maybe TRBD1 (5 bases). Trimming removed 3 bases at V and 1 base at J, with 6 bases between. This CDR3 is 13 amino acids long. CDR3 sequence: CASSLGGNTEAFF. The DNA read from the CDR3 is TGTGCCAGCAGTTTGGGGGGGAACACTGAA.

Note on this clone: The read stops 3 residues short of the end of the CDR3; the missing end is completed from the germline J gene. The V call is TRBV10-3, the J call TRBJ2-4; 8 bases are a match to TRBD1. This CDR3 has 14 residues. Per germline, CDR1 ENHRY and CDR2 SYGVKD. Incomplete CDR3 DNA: TGTGCCATCAGTTGGGACAGGAACAATCAGCCT. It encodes CAISWDRNNQP. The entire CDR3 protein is CAISWDRNNQPQYF.

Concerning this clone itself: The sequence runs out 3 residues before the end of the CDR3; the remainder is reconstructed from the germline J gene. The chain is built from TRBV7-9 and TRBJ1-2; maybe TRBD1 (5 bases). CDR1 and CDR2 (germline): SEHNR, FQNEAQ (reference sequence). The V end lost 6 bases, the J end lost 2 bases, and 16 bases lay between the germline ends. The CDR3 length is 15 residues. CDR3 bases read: TGTGCCAGCAGACGAGGGGTGGCAGCGAACTATGGC. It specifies CASRRGVAANYG. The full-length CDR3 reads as CASRRGVAANYGYTF.

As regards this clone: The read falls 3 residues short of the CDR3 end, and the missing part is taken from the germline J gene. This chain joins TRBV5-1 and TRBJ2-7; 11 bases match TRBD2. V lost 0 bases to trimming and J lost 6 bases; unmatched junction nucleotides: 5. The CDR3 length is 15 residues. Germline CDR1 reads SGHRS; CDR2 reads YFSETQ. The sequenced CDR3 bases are TGCGCCAGCAGCTTGGGGTTGACTAGCGGGACCGAG. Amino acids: CASSLGLTSGTE. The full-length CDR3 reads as CASSLGLTSGTEQYF.

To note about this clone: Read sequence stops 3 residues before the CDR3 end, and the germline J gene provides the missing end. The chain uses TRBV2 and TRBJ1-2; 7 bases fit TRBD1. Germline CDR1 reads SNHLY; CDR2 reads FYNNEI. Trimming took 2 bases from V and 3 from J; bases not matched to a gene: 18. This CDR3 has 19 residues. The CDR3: CASSELLAKFDGTDYGYTF. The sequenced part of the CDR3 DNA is TGTGCCAGCAGTGAACTCTTAGCCAAATTCGATGGGACAGACTATGGC.

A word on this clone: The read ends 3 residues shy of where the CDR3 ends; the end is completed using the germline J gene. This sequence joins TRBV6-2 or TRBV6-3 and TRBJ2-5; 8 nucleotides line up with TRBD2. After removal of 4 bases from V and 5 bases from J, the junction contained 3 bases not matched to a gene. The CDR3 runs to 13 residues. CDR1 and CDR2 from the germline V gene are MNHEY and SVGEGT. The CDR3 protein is CASSSGGMETQYF. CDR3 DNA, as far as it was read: TGTGCCAGCAGTTCGGGGGGGATGGAGACC.

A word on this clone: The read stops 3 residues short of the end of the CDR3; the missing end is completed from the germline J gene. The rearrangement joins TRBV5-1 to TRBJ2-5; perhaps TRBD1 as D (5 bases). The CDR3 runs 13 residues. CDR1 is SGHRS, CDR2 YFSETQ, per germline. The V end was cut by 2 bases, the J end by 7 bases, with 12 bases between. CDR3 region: CASSFQGEVTQYF. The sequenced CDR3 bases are TGCGCCAGCAGCTTCCAGGGCGAGGTGACC.

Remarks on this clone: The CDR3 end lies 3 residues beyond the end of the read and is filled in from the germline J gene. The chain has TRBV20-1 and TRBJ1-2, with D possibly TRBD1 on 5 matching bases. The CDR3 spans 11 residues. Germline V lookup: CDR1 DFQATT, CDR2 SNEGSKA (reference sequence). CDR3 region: CSALGGGVYTF. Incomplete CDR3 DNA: TGCAGTGCTCTTGGGGGGGGAGTC.

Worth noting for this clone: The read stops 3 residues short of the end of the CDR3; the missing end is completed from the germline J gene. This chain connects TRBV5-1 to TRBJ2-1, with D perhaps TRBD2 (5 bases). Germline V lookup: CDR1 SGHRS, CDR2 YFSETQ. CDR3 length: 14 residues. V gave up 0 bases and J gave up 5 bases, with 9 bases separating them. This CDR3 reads CASSLGGWNNEQFF. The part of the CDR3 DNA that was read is TGCGCCAGCAGCTTGGGAGGGTGGAACAATGAG.

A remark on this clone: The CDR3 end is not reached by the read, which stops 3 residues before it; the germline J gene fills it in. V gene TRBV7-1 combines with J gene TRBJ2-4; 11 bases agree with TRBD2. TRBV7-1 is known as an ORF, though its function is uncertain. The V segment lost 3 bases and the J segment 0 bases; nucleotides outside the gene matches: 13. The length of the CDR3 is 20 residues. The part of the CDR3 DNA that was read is TGTGCCAGCAGCTCGGATGCCTCACTAGCGGGGGACCCAGCCAAAAACATT. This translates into CASSSDASLAGDPAKNI. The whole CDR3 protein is CASSSDASLAGDPAKNIQYF.

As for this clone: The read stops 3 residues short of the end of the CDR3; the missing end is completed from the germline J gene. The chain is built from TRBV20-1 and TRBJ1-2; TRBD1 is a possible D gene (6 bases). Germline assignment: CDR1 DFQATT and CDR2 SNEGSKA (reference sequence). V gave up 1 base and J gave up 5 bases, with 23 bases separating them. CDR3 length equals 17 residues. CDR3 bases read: TGCAGTGCTAGAGTTAGGACAGCCAGGGAGGTTGAATATGGC. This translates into CSARVRTAREVEYG. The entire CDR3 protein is CSARVRTAREVEYGYTF.

CDR3: CAWSVPGQYEQYF. The covered CDR3 bases are TGTGCCTGGAGTGTCCCGGGACAGTACGAG. The V call is TRBV30, the J call TRBJ2-7; 7 nucleotides align to TRBD1. The CDR3 goes on 3 residues after the read ends, and that part is filled in from the germline J gene. Germline V gene lookup returns CDR1 GTSNPN and CDR2 SVGIG (reference sequence). V trimming: 0 bases; J trimming: 4 bases; junction bases outside the gene matches: 3. CDR3 size: 13 residues.

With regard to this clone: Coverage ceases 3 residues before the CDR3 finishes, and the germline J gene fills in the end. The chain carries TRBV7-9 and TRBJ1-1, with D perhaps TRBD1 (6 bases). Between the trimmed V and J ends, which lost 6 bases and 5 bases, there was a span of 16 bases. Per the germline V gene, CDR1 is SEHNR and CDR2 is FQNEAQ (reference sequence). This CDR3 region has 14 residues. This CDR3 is CASSSQGRRTEAFF. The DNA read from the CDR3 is TGTGCCAGCAGTTCACAGGGTAGGAGAACTGAA.

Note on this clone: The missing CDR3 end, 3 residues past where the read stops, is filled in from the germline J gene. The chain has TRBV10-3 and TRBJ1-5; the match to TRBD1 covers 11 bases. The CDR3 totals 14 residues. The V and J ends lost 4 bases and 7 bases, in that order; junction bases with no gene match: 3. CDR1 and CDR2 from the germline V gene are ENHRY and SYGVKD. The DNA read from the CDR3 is TGTGCCATCAGTGGGGGACAGGGGGAGCAGCCC. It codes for CAISGGQGEQP. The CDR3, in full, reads CAISGGQGEQPQHF.

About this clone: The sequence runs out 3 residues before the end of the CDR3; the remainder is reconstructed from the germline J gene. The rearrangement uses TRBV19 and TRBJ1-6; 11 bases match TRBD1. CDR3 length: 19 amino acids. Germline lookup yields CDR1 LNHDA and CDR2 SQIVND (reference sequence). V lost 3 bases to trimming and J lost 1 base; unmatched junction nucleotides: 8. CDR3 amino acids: CASSIGGQGAGSYNSPLHF. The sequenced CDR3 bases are TGTGCCAGTAGTATCGGTGGACAGGGGGCCGGGTCCTATAATTCACCC.

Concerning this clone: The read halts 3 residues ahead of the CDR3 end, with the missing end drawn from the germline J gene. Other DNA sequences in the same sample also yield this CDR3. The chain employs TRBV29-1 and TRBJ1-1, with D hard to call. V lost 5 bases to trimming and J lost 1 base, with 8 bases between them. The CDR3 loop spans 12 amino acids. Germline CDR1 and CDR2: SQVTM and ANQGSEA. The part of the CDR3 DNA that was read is TGCAGCGTTACGACGGGGAACACTGAA. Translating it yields CSVTTGNTE. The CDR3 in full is CSVTTGNTEAFF.

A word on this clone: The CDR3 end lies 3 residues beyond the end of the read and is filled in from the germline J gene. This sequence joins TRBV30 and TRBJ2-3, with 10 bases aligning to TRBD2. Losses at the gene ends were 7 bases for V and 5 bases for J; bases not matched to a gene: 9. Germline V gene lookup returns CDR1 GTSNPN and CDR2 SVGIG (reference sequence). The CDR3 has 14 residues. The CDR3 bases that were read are TGTGCCTTGACAGCGGGGGGGCCTGTAGATACG. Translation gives CALTAGGPVDT. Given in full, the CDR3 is CALTAGGPVDTQYF.